This T cell receptor (beta chain) was sequenced for a study of response to subunit inactivated influenza vaccine. TCRdb fed the RT-PCR reads into MiXCR, producing one record per CDR3 protein. This sample has just over 300,000 distinct CDR3 sequences, with 21% found just once. This material consisted of PBMCs from blood, taken approximately 22 months after vaccination. This clonotype was sampled from a man in his fifties or sixties who received an inactivated influenza vaccine.

CDR3 amino acids: CSAQDRGLRNYGYTF. The CDR3 nucleotides are TGCAGCGCTCAGGACAGGGGGCTAAGAAACTATGGCTACACCTTC. The chain links TRBV29-1 to TRBJ1-2; 11 bases match TRBD1. The CDR3 consists of 15 residues. V lost 7 bases, J lost 2 bases, and 9 bases stayed unmatched. Germline CDR1 SQVTM, CDR2 ANQGSEA.